One T cell receptor (beta chain) is described in this entry. The antigen is not known. The data derive from a study of T cells after yellow fever vaccination. Findings and caveats of the study: Most primary-vaccination clones reappeared after the booster (approximately 97% CD4, about 88% CD8).

This CDR3 is built from 15 residues. Germline V gives CDR1 SGHAT, CDR2 FQNNGV. Trimming removed 5 bases from V and 3 bases from J, with 16 bases in between. TCRdb reanalysed the 5' RACE reads using MiXCR and keeps one entry per CDR3 protein. The sample contains 400,000 to 650,000 distinct CDR3 sequences, just over 20% of which appear only once. Sample: PBMCs, taken roughly 20 days after the first yellow fever vaccination. This clonotype was obtained from a man in his late teens or twenties who received the YFV17D yellow fever vaccine. The chain uses TRBV11-2 and TRBJ1-1; the D is unclear. The CDR3 nucleotides read TGTGCCAGCAGCCTCCTAACCGGGCCGTACACTGAAGCTTTCTTT. This translates into CASSLLTGPYTEAFF.